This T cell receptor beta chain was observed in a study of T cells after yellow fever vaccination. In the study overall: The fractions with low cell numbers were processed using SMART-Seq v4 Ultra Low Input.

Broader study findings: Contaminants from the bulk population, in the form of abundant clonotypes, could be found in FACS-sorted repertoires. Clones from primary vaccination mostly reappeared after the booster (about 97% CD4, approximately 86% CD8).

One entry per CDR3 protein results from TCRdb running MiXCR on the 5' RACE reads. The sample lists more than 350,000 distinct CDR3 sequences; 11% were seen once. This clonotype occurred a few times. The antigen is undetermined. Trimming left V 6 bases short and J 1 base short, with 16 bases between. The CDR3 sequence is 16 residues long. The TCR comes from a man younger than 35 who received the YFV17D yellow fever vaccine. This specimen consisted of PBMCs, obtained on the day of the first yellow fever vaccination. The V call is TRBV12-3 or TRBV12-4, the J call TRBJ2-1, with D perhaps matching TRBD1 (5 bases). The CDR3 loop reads CASSPSKGSSYNEQFF. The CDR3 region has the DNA TGTGCCAGCAGCCCGAGTAAGGGGTCTTCCTACAATGAGCAGTTCTTC.